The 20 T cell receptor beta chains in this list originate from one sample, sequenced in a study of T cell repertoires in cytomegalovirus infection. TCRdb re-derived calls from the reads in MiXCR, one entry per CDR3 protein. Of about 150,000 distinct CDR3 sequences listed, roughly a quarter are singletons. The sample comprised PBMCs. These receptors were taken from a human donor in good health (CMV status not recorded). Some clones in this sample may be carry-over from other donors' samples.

The CDR3 sequence is CASSSRDRVTEPYQETQYF. CDR3 nucleotides: TGTGCCAGCAGCTCCCGGGACCGAGTGACCGAACCGTACCAAGAGACCCAGTACTTC. This chain links TRBV7-9 with TRBJ2-5; D may correspond to TRBD1 or TRBD2 (5 bases each). This CDR3 region has 19 residues. The V end was cut by 4 bases, the J end by 0 bases, with 24 bases between. Germline V lookup: CDR1 SEHNR, CDR2 FQNEAQ (reference sequence). Filled out from reference TRBV7-9 and TRBJ2-5, the complete variable domain reads DTGVSQNPRHKITKRGQNVTFRCDPISEHNRLYWYRQTLGQGPEFLTYFQNEAQLEKSRLLSDRFSAERPKGSFSTLEIQRTEQGDSAMYLCASSSRDRVTEPYQETQYFGPGTRLLVL.

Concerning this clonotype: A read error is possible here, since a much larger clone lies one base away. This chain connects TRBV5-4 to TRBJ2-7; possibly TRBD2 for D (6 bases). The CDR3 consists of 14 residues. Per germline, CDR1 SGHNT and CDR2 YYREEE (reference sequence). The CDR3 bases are TGTGCCAGCAGCTGGGGGACTCGACAGTACGAGCAGAACTTC. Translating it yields CASSWGTRQYEQNF.

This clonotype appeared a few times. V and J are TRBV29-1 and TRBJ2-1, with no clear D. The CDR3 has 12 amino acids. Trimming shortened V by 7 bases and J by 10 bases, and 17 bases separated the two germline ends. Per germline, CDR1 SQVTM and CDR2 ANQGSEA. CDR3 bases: TGCAGCGCCACTGGGGTCGTCGGCGAGCAGTTCTTC. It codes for CSATGVVGEQFF.

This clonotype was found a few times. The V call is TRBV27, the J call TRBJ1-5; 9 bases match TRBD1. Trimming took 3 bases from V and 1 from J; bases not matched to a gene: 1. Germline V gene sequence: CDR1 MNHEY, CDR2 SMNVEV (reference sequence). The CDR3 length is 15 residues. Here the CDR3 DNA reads TGTGCCAGCAGTTTCGGGACAGGGAGCAATCAGCCCCAGCATTTT. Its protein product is CASSFGTGSNQPQHF.

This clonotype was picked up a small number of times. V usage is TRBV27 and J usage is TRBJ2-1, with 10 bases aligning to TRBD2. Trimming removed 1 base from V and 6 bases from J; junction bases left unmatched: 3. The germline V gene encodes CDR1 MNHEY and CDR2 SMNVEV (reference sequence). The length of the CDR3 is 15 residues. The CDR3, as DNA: TGTGCCAGCAGTTTATACCCTAGCGGGAGCAATGAGCAGTTCTTC. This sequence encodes CASSLYPSGSNEQFF.

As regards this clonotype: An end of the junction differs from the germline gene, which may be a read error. The chain's CDR3 is CSARFEAIRSF. The CDR3 DNA is TGCAGTGCTAGGTTCGAAGCCATACGGTCCTTC. This chain joins TRBV20-1 and TRBJ1-2; D is uncertain. The CDR3 extends over 11 amino acids. Germline V gene lookup returns CDR1 DFQATT and CDR2 SNEGSKA (reference sequence).

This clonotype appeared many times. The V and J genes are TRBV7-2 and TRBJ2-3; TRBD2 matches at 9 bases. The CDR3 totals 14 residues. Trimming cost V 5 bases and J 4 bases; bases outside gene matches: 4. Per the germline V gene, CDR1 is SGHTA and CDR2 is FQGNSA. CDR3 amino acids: CASSRGGAADTQYF. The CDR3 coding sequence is TGTGCCAGCAGCCGCGGGGGGGCGGCAGATACGCAGTATTTT.

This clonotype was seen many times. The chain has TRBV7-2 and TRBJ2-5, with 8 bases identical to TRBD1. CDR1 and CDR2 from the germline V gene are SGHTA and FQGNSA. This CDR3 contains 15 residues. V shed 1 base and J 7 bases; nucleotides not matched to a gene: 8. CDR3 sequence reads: CASSLGGQALGTQYF. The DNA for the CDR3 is TGTGCCAGCAGCTTAGGGGGACAGGCCCTGGGGACCCAGTACTTC.

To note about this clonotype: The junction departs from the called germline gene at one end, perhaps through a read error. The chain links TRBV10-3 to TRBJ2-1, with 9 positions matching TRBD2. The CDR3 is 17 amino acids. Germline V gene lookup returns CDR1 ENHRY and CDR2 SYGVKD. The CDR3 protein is CAIIESGKTSGHNEQFF. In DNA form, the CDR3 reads TGTGCCATCATTGAGTCGGGAAAGACTAGCGGACACAATGAGCAGTTCTTC.

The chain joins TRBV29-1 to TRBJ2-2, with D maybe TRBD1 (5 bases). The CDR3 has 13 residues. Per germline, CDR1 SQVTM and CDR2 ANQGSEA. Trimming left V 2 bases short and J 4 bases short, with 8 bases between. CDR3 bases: TGCAGCGTTGAAACACAGGCCACCGGGGAGCTGTTTTTT. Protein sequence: CSVETQATGELFF.

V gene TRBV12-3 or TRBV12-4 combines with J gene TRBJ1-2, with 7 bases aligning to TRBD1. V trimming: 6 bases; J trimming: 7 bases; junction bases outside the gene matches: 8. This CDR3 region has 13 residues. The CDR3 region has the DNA TGTGCCAGCAGCACCGACAGGGTTGGTGGCTACACCTTC. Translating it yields CASSTDRVGGYTF.

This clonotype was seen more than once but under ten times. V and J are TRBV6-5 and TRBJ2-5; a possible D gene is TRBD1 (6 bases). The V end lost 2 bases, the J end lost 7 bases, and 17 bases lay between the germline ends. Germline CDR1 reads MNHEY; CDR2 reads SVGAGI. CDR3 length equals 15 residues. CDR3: CASSYNPQGQGTQYF. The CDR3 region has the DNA TGTGCCAGCAGTTACAACCCGCAGGGGCAGGGGACCCAGTACTTC.

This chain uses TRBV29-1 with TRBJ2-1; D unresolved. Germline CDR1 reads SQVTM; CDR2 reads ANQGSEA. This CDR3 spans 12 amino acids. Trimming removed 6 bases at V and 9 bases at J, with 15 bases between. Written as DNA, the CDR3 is TGCAGCGTCGAAACGGCGAATATTGAGCAGTTCTTC. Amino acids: CSVETANIEQFF.

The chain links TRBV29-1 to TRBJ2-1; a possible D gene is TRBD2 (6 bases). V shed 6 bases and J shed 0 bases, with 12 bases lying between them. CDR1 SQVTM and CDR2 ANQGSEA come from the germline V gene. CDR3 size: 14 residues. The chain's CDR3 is CSVGKDYSYNEQFF. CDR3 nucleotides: TGCAGCGTGGGGAAGGACTACTCCTACAATGAGCAGTTCTTC.

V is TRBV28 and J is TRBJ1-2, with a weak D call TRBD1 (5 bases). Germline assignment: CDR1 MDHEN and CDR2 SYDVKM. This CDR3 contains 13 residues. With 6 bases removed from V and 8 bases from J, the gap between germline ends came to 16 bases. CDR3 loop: CASRNFQGVGYTF. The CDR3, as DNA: TGTGCCAGCAGAAACTTTCAGGGTGTCGGCTACACCTTC.

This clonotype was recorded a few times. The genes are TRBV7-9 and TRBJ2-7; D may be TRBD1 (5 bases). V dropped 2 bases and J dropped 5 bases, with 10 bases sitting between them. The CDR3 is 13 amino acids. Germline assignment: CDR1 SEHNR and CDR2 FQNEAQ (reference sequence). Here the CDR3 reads CASSLRQGDEQYF. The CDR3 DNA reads TGTGCCAGCAGCTTACGGCAGGGCGACGAGCAGTACTTC.

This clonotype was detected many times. This chain's CDR3 is CASSLGGGTHEQYF. CDR3 DNA sequence: TGTGCCAGCAGCTTAGGTGGCGGGACCCACGAGCAGTACTTC. J is TRBJ2-7 and V is TRBV7-2; TRBD2 is a possible D gene (6 bases). The germline gives CDR1 SGHTA, CDR2 FQGNSA. The CDR3 totals 14 residues. V lost 1 base, J lost 5 bases, and 12 bases lay in between. The variable domain in full, with the rest retrieved from reference TRBV7-2 and TRBJ2-7, is GAGVSQSPSNKVTEKGKDVELRCDPISGHTALYWYRQSLGQGLEFLIYFQGNSAPDKSGLPSDRFSAERTGGSVSTLTIQRTQQEDSAVYLCASSLGGGTHEQYFGPGTRLTVT.

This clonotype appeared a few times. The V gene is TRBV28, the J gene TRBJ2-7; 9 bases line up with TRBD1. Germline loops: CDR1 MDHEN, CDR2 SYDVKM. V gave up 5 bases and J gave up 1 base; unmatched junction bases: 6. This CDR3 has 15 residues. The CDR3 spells CASSPPTGGSYEQYF. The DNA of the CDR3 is TGTGCCAGCAGTCCCCCGACAGGGGGTTCCTACGAGCAGTACTTC.

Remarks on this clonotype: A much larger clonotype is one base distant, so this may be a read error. CDR3 nucleotides: TGTGCCAGCAGCCCCCTGGACAGGGTTTTCGAGCAGTACTTC. Translating gives CASSPLDRVFEQYF. The chain links TRBV12-3 or TRBV12-4 to TRBJ2-7, with 8 positions matching TRBD1. The V and J ends lost 6 bases and 6 bases, in that order; junction bases with no gene match: 10. The CDR3 loop spans 14 amino acids.

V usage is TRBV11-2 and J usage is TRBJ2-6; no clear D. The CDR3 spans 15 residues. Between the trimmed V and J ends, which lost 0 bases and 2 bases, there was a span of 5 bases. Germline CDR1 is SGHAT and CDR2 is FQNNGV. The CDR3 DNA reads TGTGCCAGCAGCTTAGACAGCACTGGGGCCAACGTCCTGACTTTC. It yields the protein CASSLDSTGANVLTF.